This entry describes one TCR beta chain. These data come from a study of blood T cell repertoires in COVID-19. Per the study methods: Estimated nucleated cell counts came from reference gene primer amplification. Method: immunoSEQ multiplex PCR; TCRdb's copy keeps in-frame clones and lacks some. The DNA was the basis for D and trimming; V, J and clone size are from that table. The profile shows approximately 170,000 clones, approximately 81% of them singletons. This receptor was obtained from a woman in her seventies with COVID-19, enrolled during active disease. What was sequenced was peripheral blood.

CDR3 protein: CASSLAMTRGSPLHF. DNA of the CDR3: TGTGCCAGCAGTTTAGCCATGACTCGGGGTTCACCCCTCCACTTT. The gene calls are TRBV28 and TRBJ1-6, with D uncertain. Trimming took 2 bases from V and 9 from J, leaving 14 bases between them. Germline assignment: CDR1 MDHEN and CDR2 SYDVKM. The CDR3 sequence is 15 residues long.